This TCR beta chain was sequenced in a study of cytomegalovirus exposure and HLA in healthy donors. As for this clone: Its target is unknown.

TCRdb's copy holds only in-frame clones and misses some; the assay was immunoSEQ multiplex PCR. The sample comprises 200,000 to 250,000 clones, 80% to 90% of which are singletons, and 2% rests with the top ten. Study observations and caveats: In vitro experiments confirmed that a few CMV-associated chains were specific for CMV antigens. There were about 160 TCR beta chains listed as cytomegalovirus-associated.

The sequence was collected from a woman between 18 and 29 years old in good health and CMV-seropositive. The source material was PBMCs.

The CDR3 is CASSARGGGYTF. CDR3 DNA sequence: TGTGCCAGTTCCGCCCGGGGGGGTGGCTACACCTTC. The gene calls are TRBV9 and TRBJ1-2; maybe TRBD1 (5 bases). This CDR3 has 12 residues. In germline, CDR1 is SGDLS, CDR2 YYNGEE. Trimming cost V 8 bases and J 7 bases, with 15 bases left between them.